The clone carrying this TCR beta chain appeared once. The record originates from a study of cytotoxic CD8 clonotypes in ibrutinib-treated CLL. At the level of the study: The patients comprised approximately ten relapsed/refractory and more than 14 treatment-naive cases, around 17 IGHV unmutated. Response specimens were obtained following a median treatment duration of roughly 11 months, with a range of 6 to 36.

This CDR3 has 15 amino acids. Germline CDR1 reads KGHSH; CDR2 reads LQKENI. V dropped 3 bases and J dropped 1 base, with 12 bases sitting between them. Sequenced by immunoSEQ multiplex PCR; TCRdb stores in-frame clones only, minus some. The sample includes tens of thousands of clones, around two thirds seen only once; the top ten take about 53%. This sequence originates from a human donor with chronic lymphocytic leukemia. The V call is TRBV18, the J call TRBJ1-1, with D tentatively TRBD1 (6 bases). Sequencing was performed on PBMCs, taken after 24 months of ibrutinib treatment. CDR3 in DNA: TGTGCCAGCTCACCGGGGGCCCAGGCGAACACTGAAGCTTTCTTT. This gives the protein CASSPGAQANTEAFF.